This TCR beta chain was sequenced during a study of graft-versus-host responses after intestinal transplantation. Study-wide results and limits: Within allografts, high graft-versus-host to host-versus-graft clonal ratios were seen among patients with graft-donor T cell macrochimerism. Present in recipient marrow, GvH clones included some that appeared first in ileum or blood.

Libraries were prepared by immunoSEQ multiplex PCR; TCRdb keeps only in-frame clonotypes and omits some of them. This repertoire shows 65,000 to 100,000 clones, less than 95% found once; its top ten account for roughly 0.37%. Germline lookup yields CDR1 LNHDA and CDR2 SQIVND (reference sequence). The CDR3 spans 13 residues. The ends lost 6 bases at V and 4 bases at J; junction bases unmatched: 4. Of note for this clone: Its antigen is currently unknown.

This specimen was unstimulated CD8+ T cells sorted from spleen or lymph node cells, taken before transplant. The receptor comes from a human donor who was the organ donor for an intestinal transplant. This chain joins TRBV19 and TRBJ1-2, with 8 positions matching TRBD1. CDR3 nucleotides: TGTGCCAGTAGACAGGGGGGTTCCTATGGCTACACCTTC. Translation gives CASRQGGSYGYTF.